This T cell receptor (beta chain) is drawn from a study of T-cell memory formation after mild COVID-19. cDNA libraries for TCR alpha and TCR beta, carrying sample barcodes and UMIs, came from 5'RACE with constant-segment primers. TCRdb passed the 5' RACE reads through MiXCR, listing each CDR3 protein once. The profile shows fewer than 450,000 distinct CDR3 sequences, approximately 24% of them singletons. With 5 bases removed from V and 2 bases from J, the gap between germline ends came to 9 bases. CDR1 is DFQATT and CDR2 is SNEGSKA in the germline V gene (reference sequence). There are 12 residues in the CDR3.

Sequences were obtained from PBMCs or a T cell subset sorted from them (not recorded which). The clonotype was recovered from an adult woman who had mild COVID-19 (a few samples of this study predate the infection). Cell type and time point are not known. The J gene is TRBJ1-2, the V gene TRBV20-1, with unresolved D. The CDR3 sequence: CSASGLNYGYTF. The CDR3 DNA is TGCAGTGCTTCCGGACTGAACTATGGCTACACCTTC.